The next 20 T cell receptor beta chains were all read from a single sample in a study of T cell responses to AZD1222 COVID-19 vaccine. The protocol was immunoSEQ multiplex PCR, while the TCRdb copy is restricted to in-frame clones and leaves out a portion. Among 95,000 to 100,000 clones, 90% were seen once, and the ten largest hold roughly 1.4%. This material consisted of peripheral blood, taken on day 0 of AZD1222 vaccination. All receptors derive from an adult in good health.

The chain recombines TRBV5-1 with TRBJ1-6; D gene uncertain. CDR3 length: 13 residues. V was pared by 5 bases and J by 13 bases, with 16 bases between. Germline-derived CDR1 and CDR2 are SGHRS and YFSETQ. The CDR3 reads CASSPSAEIPLHF. In DNA form, the CDR3 reads TGCGCCAGCAGTCCCAGCGCGGAGATTCCCCTCCACTTT.

The chain carries TRBV2 and TRBJ2-7; 11 bases line up with TRBD2. V dropped 4 bases and J dropped 4; count of bases not matched to a gene: 12. The CDR3 extends over 17 amino acids. Germline V gene lookup returns CDR1 SNHLY and CDR2 FYNNEI. As DNA, the CDR3 is TGTGCCAGCAGTGCACTAAATAGCGGGGGGGATAAATACGAGCAGTACTTC. This gives the protein CASSALNSGGDKYEQYF.

The chain combines TRBV7-9 with TRBJ1-6; 10 bases match TRBD1. CDR1 is SEHNR, CDR2 FQNEAQ, per germline (reference sequence). The CDR3 sequence is 15 residues long. The V gene end was trimmed by 6 bases and the J gene end by 10 bases; junction bases not matched to a gene: 9. CDR3 bases: TGTGCCAGCAGTGGTTCCGGGACAGGGGACTCACCCCTCCACTTT. It translates to CASSGSGTGDSPLHF.

The CDR3 reads CASSLGGHGYTF. In nucleotides, the CDR3 is TGTGCCAGCAGTTTAGGAGGGCATGGCTACACCTTC. The rearrangement links TRBV28 to TRBJ1-2; D ambiguous. CDR3 size: 12 residues. The germline V gene has CDR1 MDHEN and CDR2 SYDVKM. Trimming removed 2 bases at V and 6 bases at J, with 7 bases between.

The J gene is TRBJ2-6, the V gene TRBV5-1, with D uncertain. The V gene lost 6 bases and the J gene lost 1 base, with 11 bases spanning the gap. This CDR3 is built from 15 residues. Germline-derived CDR1 and CDR2 are SGHRS and YFSETQ. This chain's CDR3 is CASTTDASGANVLTF. Here the CDR3 DNA reads TGCGCCAGCACTACGGACGCGTCTGGGGCCAACGTCCTGACTTTC.

In its sample, this clone is medium-sized. This chain links TRBV4-2 with TRBJ1-2; D is uncertain. The CDR3 is 13 amino acids. Trimming left V 0 bases short and J 5 bases short, with 7 bases between. The germline CDR1 and CDR2 sequences are LGHNA and YNFKEQ. This CDR3 reads CASSQEGRYGYTF. CDR3 nucleotide sequence: TGTGCCAGCAGCCAAGAGGGAAGGTATGGCTACACCTTC.

The chain joins TRBV9 to TRBJ1-1, with a weak D call TRBD1 (5 bases). Trimming pared 7 bases from V and 9 bases from J, leaving 13 bases between. Germline lookup yields CDR1 SGDLS and CDR2 YYNGEE. The CDR3 length is 11 residues. CDR3 sequence (DNA): TGTGCCAGCTTGGGGGGGAGTCAAGCTTTCTTT. Translated, it gives CASLGGSQAFF.

In its sample, this clone was seen once. The chain recombines TRBV4-2 with TRBJ1-2; possible D gene TRBD1, 5 bases. Germline CDR1 and CDR2: LGHNA and YNFKEQ. V was cut by 4 bases and J by 2 bases, with 17 bases left in between. CDR3 size: 16 residues. CDR3 DNA sequence: TGTGCCAGCAGCCGGAACCGGGACTTCTCGAACTATGGCTACACCTTC. Translating gives CASSRNRDFSNYGYTF.

J is TRBJ2-6 and V is TRBV6-5; TRBD1 matches 9 bases. CDR1 MNHEY and CDR2 SVGAGI come from the germline V gene. Trimming removed 8 bases from V and 2 bases from J; junction bases left unmatched: 4. CDR3 length: 15 amino acids. CDR3 loop: CASGTGLTGANVLTF. The DNA of the CDR3 is TGTGCCAGCGGGACAGGGCTTACTGGGGCCAACGTCCTGACTTTC.

This clone appeared a few times. The chain recombines TRBV7-9 with TRBJ2-1; D might be TRBD1 or TRBD2, each matching 5 bases. There are 12 residues in the CDR3. CDR1 SEHNR and CDR2 FQNEAQ come from the germline V gene (reference sequence). V lost 4 bases and J lost 5, with 6 bases in between. The CDR3 here is CASSWDHNEQFF. The DNA of the CDR3 is TGTGCCAGCAGCTGGGACCACAATGAGCAGTTCTTC.

The genes are TRBV19 and TRBJ2-7; D could derive from TRBD1 or TRBD2 (5 bases each). V lost 6 bases and J 0 bases, leaving 12 bases between the germline ends. This CDR3 is built from 14 residues. Germline V gives CDR1 LNHDA, CDR2 SQIVND (reference sequence). The CDR3 sequence: CASSNRDGSYEQYF. The DNA for the CDR3 is TGTGCCAGTAGCAACCGGGACGGCTCCTACGAGCAGTACTTC.

The CDR3 protein is CASSLGDTIYF. CDR3 nucleotide sequence: TGTGCCAGCAGCCTGGGGGACACCATATATTTT. The chain combines TRBV28 with TRBJ1-3; possibly TRBD1 for D (5 bases). This CDR3 is built from 11 residues. The germline gives CDR1 MDHEN, CDR2 SYDVKM. V lost 6 bases to trimming and J lost 8 bases, with 8 bases between them.

This clone was seen a few times. The V and J genes are TRBV27 and TRBJ1-3; D is perhaps TRBD1 (5 bases). Trimming shortened V by 6 bases and J by 4 bases, and 10 bases separated the two germline ends. CDR1 MNHEY and CDR2 SMNVEV come from the germline V gene (reference sequence). This CDR3 spans 13 amino acids. CDR3 nucleotide sequence: TGTGCCAGCAGCTGGGACGGAGGAAACACCATATATTTT. Encoded protein: CASSWDGGNTIYF.

In its sample, this clone was seen once. J is TRBJ1-3 and V is TRBV9, with D maybe TRBD1 (5 bases). Germline loops: CDR1 SGDLS, CDR2 YYNGEE. Between the trimmed V and J ends, which lost 0 bases and 4 bases, there was a span of 14 bases. The CDR3 consists of 16 residues. The CDR3 DNA sequence: TGTGCCAGCAGCGTAGTTGGGGGAAGCGGCGGAAACACCATATATTTT. It is translated as CASSVVGGSGGNTIYF. Supplemented by reference TRBV9 and TRBJ1-3, the full variable domain reads DSGVTQTPKHLITATGQRVTLRCSPRSGDLSVYWYQQSLDQGLQFLIQYYNGEERAKGNILERFSAQQFPDLHSELNLSSLELGDSALYFCASSVVGGSGGNTIYFGEGSWLTVV.

V usage is TRBV2 and J usage is TRBJ1-6, with TRBD1 matching 9 bases. Per germline, CDR1 SNHLY and CDR2 FYNNEI. This CDR3 is built from 14 residues. Trimming took 5 bases from V and 10 from J; bases not matched to a gene: 6. CDR3 amino acids: CASSLGQGNSPLHF. The CDR3 DNA reads as TGTGCCAGCAGTCTAGGACAGGGGAACTCACCCCTCCACTTT. The full variable domain, rest sourced from reference TRBV2 and TRBJ1-6, is EPEVTQTPSHQVTQMGQEVILRCVPISNHLYFYWYRQILGQKVEFLVSFYNNEISEKSEIFDDQFSVERPDGSNFTLKIRSTKLEDSAMYFCASSLGQGNSPLHFGNGTRLTVT.

The chain couples TRBV5-4 to TRBJ2-7; D might be TRBD1 or TRBD2, each matching 5 bases. The CDR3 spans 14 residues. Germline V gene lookup returns CDR1 SGHNT and CDR2 YYREEE (reference sequence). The V gene lost 5 bases and the J gene lost 5 bases, with 17 bases spanning the gap. The CDR3 DNA reads as TGTGCCAGCAGTTACACCGGGACGCTCCACGAGCAGTACTTC. Translation gives CASSYTGTLHEQYF.

This chain joins TRBV5-6 and TRBJ1-6; D unclear. The CDR3 loop spans 14 amino acids. Trimming took off 2 bases at V and 6 bases at J, with 9 bases between the two ends. Looked up from germline, CDR1 is SGHDT and CDR2 is YYEEEE. DNA for the CDR3: TGTGCCAGCAGCTTAGGACGGATTAATTCACCCCTCCACTTT. Translated: CASSLGRINSPLHF. Based on the CDR3 plus reference TRBV5-6 and TRBJ1-6, the full variable domain is DAGVTQSPTHLIKTRGQQVTLRCSPKSGHDTVSWYQQALGQGPQFIFQYYEEEERQRGNFPDRFSGHQFPNYSSELNVNALLLGDSALYLCASSLGRINSPLHFGNGTRLTVT.

V and J are TRBV4-2 and TRBJ1-3, with a weak D call TRBD1 (5 bases). This CDR3 is 15 amino acids long. Trimming cost V 4 bases and J 0 bases, with 10 bases left between them. Germline V gene lookup returns CDR1 LGHNA and CDR2 YNFKEQ. The CDR3 bases are TGTGCCAGCAGCCTTCAACAGGCCTCTGGAAACACCATATATTTT. Its translation: CASSLQQASGNTIYF.

This clone was seen once. The chain couples TRBV5-1 to TRBJ1-4; TRBD1 agrees at 9 bases. V lost 3 bases and J lost 0; bases outside the gene matches: 15. CDR1 and CDR2 from the germline V gene are SGHRS and YFSETQ. The CDR3 is made up of 20 amino acids. CDR3 residues: CASSWLPRDRDFATNEKLFF. In DNA form, the CDR3 reads TGCGCCAGCAGCTGGCTACCCCGGGACAGGGATTTTGCAACTAATGAAAAACTGTTTTTT. The complete variable domain, with remaining parts taken from reference TRBV5-1 and TRBJ1-4, reads KAGVTQTPRYLIKTRGQQVTLSCSPISGHRSVSWYQQTPGQGLQFLFEYFSETQRNKGNFPGRFSGRQFSNSRSEMNVSTLELGDSALYLCASSWLPRDRDFATNEKLFFGSGTQLSVL.

The chain couples TRBV13 to TRBJ1-1; D remains ambiguous. V was shortened by 5 bases and J by 2 bases, with 9 bases between the two germline ends. CDR1 and CDR2 (germline): PRHDT, FYEKMQ (reference sequence). This CDR3 spans 13 amino acids. CDR3 region: CASSSDPNTEAFF. Here the CDR3 DNA reads TGTGCCAGCAGCAGTGACCCTAACACTGAAGCTTTCTTT.